The source of this T cell receptor (beta chain) is a study of cytomegalovirus exposure and HLA in healthy donors. At the level of the study: Genotyping of 398 donors showed that 65% to 90% belonged to the Caucasian-associated ancestry cluster. Overall study findings and caveats: Most observed TCR sequences were rare, whereas some public TCRs were detected in many donors. Earlier results showed most TCR beta V segments being productive about 87% or about 30% of the time.

The PCR ran on 60 Vbeta and 13 Jbeta primers. Per the original data handling: Approximately 9.9 million of 80 million or so unique TCR beta chains were shared, per a later count. Some clones are missing from TCRdb's copy, which holds only in-frame ones; the method was immunoSEQ multiplex PCR. The V and J calls and the clone size are those of that table, but D and trimming were determined from the DNA. The data contain roughly 230,000 clones, roughly 84% of them singletons. Regarding this clone: Its antigen is not identified. The same CDR3 arises from other DNA sequences in this sample as well.

Deletions cut 2 bases from V and 3 bases from J, with 11 bases between. Germline CDR1 and CDR2: MNHEY and SMNVEV (reference sequence). The length of the CDR3 is 15 residues. The V gene is TRBV27, the J gene TRBJ1-5, with D possibly matching TRBD1 (5 bases). This TCR was recovered from a girl aged 2-10 years in good health and CMV-seronegative. Input material: PBMCs. The CDR3: CASSLEGRINQPQHF. In DNA form, the CDR3 reads TGTGCCAGCAGTTTAGAGGGGAGGATCAATCAGCCCCAGCATTTT.